These T cell receptor beta chains were read from a single sample in a study of blood T cell repertoires in COVID-19. Produced via immunoSEQ multiplex PCR; TCRdb's table is partial and in-frame only. The table includes 200,000 to 250,000 clones, around nine tenths detected once. Material: PBMCs or T cells enriched from blood (not recorded which). Receptors originate from a woman aged 45 to 65 who had recovered from COVID-19. Both conserved end residues are part of each CDR3. A D gene is named only where the DNA matches it firmly. Expanded clones get a size class; other rows say once, few or many, or leave the size out.

clone size	D gene	J gene	V gene	CDR3 DNA	CDR3 protein
NA	NA	TRBJ2-5	TRBV18	TGTGCCAGCTCACGATACAGCGGAGAAGAGACCCAGTACTTC	CASSRYSGEETQYF
NA	NA	TRBJ1-2	TRBV12-3/TRBV12-4	TGTGCCAGCAGGATCAGGTTAGACTATGGCTACACCTTC	CASRIRLDYGYTF
NA	NA	TRBJ1-2	TRBV28	TGTGCCAGCAGTTTAGAAGGCCGCGGGCAGGAGGGCTACACCTTC	CASSLEGRGQEGYTF
few	NA	TRBJ1-2	TRBV5-1	TGCGCCAGCAGCTTGCACGTCCAGGCTGGCTACACCTTC	CASSLHVQAGYTF
NA	NA	TRBJ2-7	TRBV2	TGTGCCAGCAGTGCGGAGGGGGCCTACTCCTACGAGCAGTACTTC	CASSAEGAYSYEQYF
NA	TRBD1	TRBJ2-1	TRBV3-1/TRBV3-2	TGTGCCAGCAGCCAAGAGGGACAGGGGGCATCCAATGAGCAGTTCTTC	CASSQEGQGASNEQFF
NA	TRBD1	TRBJ2-1	TRBV10-3	TGTGCCATCAGTGAGCAGAGGACAGGGGGCTACAATGAGCAGTTCTTC	CAISEQRTGGYNEQFF
few	TRBD1	TRBJ2-2	TRBV2	TGTGCCAGCAGTGGACAGGGACGGAACACCGGGGAGCTGTTTTTT	CASSGQGRNTGELFF
NA	TRBD2	TRBJ2-1	TRBV5-1	TGCGCCAGCAGCTCTACTAGCGGGAGGGTTAATGAGCAGTTCTTC	CASSSTSGRVNEQFF
NA	TRBD1	TRBJ2-1	TRBV19	TGTGCCAGTAGTATCGGGACAGTCCTTTACAATGAGCAGTTCTTC	CASSIGTVLYNEQFF
NA	TRBD1	TRBJ1-2	TRBV28	TGTGCCAGCATCAAGGCGGGACAGGGCTATGGGTCGTATGGCTACACCTTC	CASIKAGQGYGSYGYTF
NA	TRBD2	TRBJ2-2	TRBV10-3	TGTGCCATCAGTCCGACTAGCGGACCAACGAACACCGGGGAGCTGTTTTTT	CAISPTSGPTNTGELFF
NA	NA	TRBJ2-3	TRBV28	TGTGCCAGCAGTTTAGGGACAACAGATACGCAGTATTTT	CASSLGTTDTQYF
NA	NA	TRBJ1-2	TRBV28	TGTGCCAGCAAATCGAGACAGGCGAACTATGGCTACACCTTC	CASKSRQANYGYTF
NA	NA	TRBJ2-1	TRBV19	TGTGCCAGTAGTAACCGGGGACTGACCTCCTACAATGAGCAGTTCTTC	CASSNRGLTSYNEQFF
NA	TRBD2	TRBJ2-2	TRBV6-2/TRBV6-3	TGTGCCAGCAGTTCGACAAGGACTAGCGGGAGAGTCGGGGAGCTGTTTTTT	CASSSTRTSGRVGELFF
few	NA	TRBJ1-2	TRBV5-1	TGCGCCAGCAGCTCTACGGGCGGGTCAGGGGTCAATGGCTACACCTTC	CASSSTGGSGVNGYTF
NA	TRBD2	TRBJ2-4	TRBV5-1	TGCGCCAGCAGCTTGGGTGGTCTAGCGGGAGAAGGGAGCCCCTCCAAAAACATTCAGTACTTC	CASSLGGLAGEGSPSKNIQYF
NA	TRBD2	TRBJ2-5	TRBV19	TGTGCCAGTATAAGGGGAGCGGGAGATAGGCGAGAGACCCAGTACTTC	CASIRGAGDRRETQYF
NA	NA	TRBJ2-1	TRBV10-3	TGTGCCATCAGTGGGGACACTAACAATGAGCAGTTCTTC	CAISGDTNNEQFF
NA	TRBD2	TRBJ2-1	TRBV6-2/TRBV6-3	TGTGCCAGCAGTTACCCAGCGGGTAGCGGGAGTAATGAGCAGTTCTTC	CASSYPAGSGSNEQFF
NA	NA	TRBJ1-2	TRBV16	TGTGCCAGCAGCCAAGTCAGGCTATATGGCTACACCTTC	CASSQVRLYGYTF
NA	TRBD1	TRBJ2-7	TRBV2	TGTGCCAGCACTTCTATAGGACAGGCCTACGAGCAGTACTTC	CASTSIGQAYEQYF
NA	NA	TRBJ2-7	TRBV13	TGTGCCAGCAGCTCCCTCCGGGACTCAACCTACGAGCAGTACTTC	CASSSLRDSTYEQYF
NA	TRBD2	TRBJ2-4	TRBV3-1/TRBV3-2	TGTGCCAGCAGCCAATTGTCTCAGAGGCGGGAGGCCACAGACATTCAGTACTTC	CASSQLSQRREATDIQYF
once	NA	TRBJ2-4	TRBV19	TGTGCCAGTAGTATTTATGCGGAAGCCAAAAACATTCAGTACTTC	CASSIYAEAKNIQYF
once	NA	TRBJ1-6	TRBV30	TGTGCCTGGAGTGTAGTCAGTGACTATTCACCCCTCCACTTT	CAWSVVSDYSPLHF
NA	NA	TRBJ2-3	TRBV6-4	TGTGCCAGCAGTGTGTCTAGGACAGATACGCAGTATTTT	CASSVSRTDTQYF
NA	TRBD2	TRBJ2-1	TRBV6-5	TGTGCCAGCAGGGGACTAGCGGGATCCCTGTTCTTC	CASRGLAGSLFF
NA	TRBD1	TRBJ2-3	TRBV3-1/TRBV3-2	TGTGCCAGCAGCCAAGAACGGGACAGGGGGCGACCGGCGGCAGATACGCAGTATTTT	CASSQERDRGRPAADTQYF
NA	NA	TRBJ2-1	TRBV4-2	TGTGCCAGCAGCCAAGAGGCTAGCGAAGCCTACAATGAGCAGTTCTTC	CASSQEASEAYNEQFF
once	NA	TRBJ2-7	TRBV9	TGTGCCAGCAGCGTAAGTGGTTCCGGGATACTCTACGAGCAGTACTTC	CASSVSGSGILYEQYF
many	TRBD2	TRBJ2-7	TRBV3-1/TRBV3-2	TGTGCCAGCAGCCAAGCACGAGCGGGAGGGCCGGGCGAGCAGTACTTC	CASSQARAGGPGEQYF
NA	TRBD2	TRBJ2-3	TRBV28	TGTGCCAGCAGTTCTCCTAGCGGGAGGGCGGGGATAGATACGCAGTATTTT	CASSSPSGRAGIDTQYF
once	TRBD1	TRBJ1-1	TRBV11-2	TGTGCCAGCAGCTTAGGACAGGGACAGGGGATTGAAGCTTTCTTT	CASSLGQGQGIEAFF
NA	NA	TRBJ2-4	TRBV7-6	TGTGCCAGCAGCTTAGACTCCGGCGGGGCCAAAAACATTCAGTACTTC	CASSLDSGGAKNIQYF
NA	NA	TRBJ2-1	TRBV5-4	TGTGCCAGCAGCTTGGCCCGAGGAAATGAGCAGTTCTTC	CASSLARGNEQFF
NA	TRBD2	TRBJ2-3	TRBV28	TGTGCCAGCAGTTACGGACTAGCGGGAGTCGGTCCCACAGATACGCAGTATTTT	CASSYGLAGVGPTDTQYF
NA	NA	TRBJ2-3	TRBV2	TGTGCCAGCTCACTGGCGGAAAGCACAGATACGCAGTATTTT	CASSLAESTDTQYF
NA	NA	TRBJ1-5	TRBV28	TGTGCCAGCAGTGGCGGGTCAAGGCCCCAGCATTTT	CASSGGSRPQHF
NA	TRBD1	TRBJ1-1	TRBV7-3	TGTGCCAGCAGCTTGGGACAGGGGCGATTGTCAGAAGCTTTCTTT	CASSLGQGRLSEAFF
NA	NA	TRBJ1-2	TRBV14	TGTGCCAGCAGCCCTAGAAGAGGGAACTATGGCTACACCTTC	CASSPRRGNYGYTF
NA	TRBD1	TRBJ1-5	TRBV6-2/TRBV6-3	TGTGCCAGCAGCCCTACAGGGGGTTGGGGGTATAGCAATCAGCCCCAGCATTTT	CASSPTGGWGYSNQPQHF
NA	TRBD1	TRBJ1-1	TRBV20-1	TGCAGTGCTAGTCAGGGGGCACACACTGAAGCTTTCTTT	CSASQGAHTEAFF
NA	NA	TRBJ1-2	TRBV19	TGTGCCAGTAGTTTGACTGCTAACTATGGCTACACCTTC	CASSLTANYGYTF
NA	TRBD1	TRBJ2-5	TRBV5-1	TGCGCCAGCAGCTTGGAGGGACAGGGGTACCAAGAGACCCAGTACTTC	CASSLEGQGYQETQYF
NA	NA	TRBJ1-1	TRBV11-2	TGTGCCAGCAGCTTAGATAGCAGAAAGAACACTGAAGCTTTCTTT	CASSLDSRKNTEAFF
once	TRBD1	TRBJ2-1	TRBV4-1	TGCGCCAGCAGCCATATCGGGACAGGGGGCGATGAGCAGTTCTTC	CASSHIGTGGDEQFF
few	TRBD1	TRBJ1-5	TRBV19	TGTGCCAGTAGTATAGCGCAGGGGGTTCATCAGCCCCAGCATTTT	CASSIAQGVHQPQHF
NA	TRBD2	TRBJ2-1	TRBV5-1	TGCGCCAGCAGCTTGGTGGTAGCGGGAGGAAATGAGCAGTTCTTC	CASSLVVAGGNEQFF
NA	TRBD2	TRBJ2-3	TRBV10-3	TGTGCCATCAGTGAGTACATAGCGGGAAGCACAGATACGCAGTATTTT	CAISEYIAGSTDTQYF
once	TRBD1	TRBJ1-4	TRBV2	TGTGCCAGCAAGCTAGGACAGGGAACTAATGAAAAACTGTTTTTT	CASKLGQGTNEKLFF
NA	TRBD1	TRBJ1-1	TRBV19	TGTGCCAGTAAGGTAGGGACAGAGCTCATGAACACTGAAGCTTTCTTT	CASKVGTELMNTEAFF
NA	NA	TRBJ2-7	TRBV5-1	TGCGCCAGCAGCGACAGCTCCTACGAGCAGTACTTC	CASSDSSYEQYF
NA	NA	TRBJ1-5	TRBV21-1	TGTGCCAGCAGTAAACCTCGGATCTCCGGAACAGGGGGCAATCAGCCCCAGCATTTT	CASSKPRISGTGGNQPQHF
NA	TRBD1	TRBJ1-4	TRBV10-3	TGTGCCATCAGTGAGACCCGGACAGGCCGTAATGAAAAACTGTTTTTT	CAISETRTGRNEKLFF
NA	NA	TRBJ2-2	TRBV29-1	TGCAGCGTTGCACCCCAGGTTACGAACACCGGGGAGCTGTTTTTT	CSVAPQVTNTGELFF
NA	TRBD1	TRBJ2-7	TRBV5-1	TGCGCCAGCAGCGCGGACAGGGACTACGAGCAGTACTTC	CASSADRDYEQYF
few	TRBD1	TRBJ1-2	TRBV15	TGTGCCACCAGCCGAGCGGAATCTCAGGGGGCAGACTACACCTTC	CATSRAESQGADYTF